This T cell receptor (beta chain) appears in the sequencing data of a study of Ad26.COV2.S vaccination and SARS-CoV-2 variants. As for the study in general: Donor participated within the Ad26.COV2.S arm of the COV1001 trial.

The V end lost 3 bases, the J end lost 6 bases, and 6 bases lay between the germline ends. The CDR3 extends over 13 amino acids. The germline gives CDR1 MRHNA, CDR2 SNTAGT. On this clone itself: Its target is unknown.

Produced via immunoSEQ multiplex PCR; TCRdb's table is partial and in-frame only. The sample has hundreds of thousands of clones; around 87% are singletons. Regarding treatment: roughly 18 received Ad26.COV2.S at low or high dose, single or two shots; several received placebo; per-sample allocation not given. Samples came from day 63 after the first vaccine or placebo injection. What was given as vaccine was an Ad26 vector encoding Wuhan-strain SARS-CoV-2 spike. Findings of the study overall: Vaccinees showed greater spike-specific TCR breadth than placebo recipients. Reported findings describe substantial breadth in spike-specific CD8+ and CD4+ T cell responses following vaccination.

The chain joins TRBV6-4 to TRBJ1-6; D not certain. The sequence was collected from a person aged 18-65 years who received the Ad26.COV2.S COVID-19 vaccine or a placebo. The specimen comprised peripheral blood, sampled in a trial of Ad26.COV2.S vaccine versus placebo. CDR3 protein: CASSESRNSPLHF. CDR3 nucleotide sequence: TGTGCCAGCAGTGAGAGCCGTAATTCACCCCTCCACTTT.